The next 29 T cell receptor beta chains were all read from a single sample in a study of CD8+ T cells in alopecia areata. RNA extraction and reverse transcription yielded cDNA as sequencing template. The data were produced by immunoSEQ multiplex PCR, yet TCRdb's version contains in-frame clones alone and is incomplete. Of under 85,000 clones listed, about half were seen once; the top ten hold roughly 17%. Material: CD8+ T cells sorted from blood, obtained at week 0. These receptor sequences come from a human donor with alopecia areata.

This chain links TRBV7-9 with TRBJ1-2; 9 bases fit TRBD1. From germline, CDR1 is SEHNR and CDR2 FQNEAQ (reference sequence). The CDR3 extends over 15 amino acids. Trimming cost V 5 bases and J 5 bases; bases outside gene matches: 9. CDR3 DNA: TGTGCCAGCAGCCCTGGTTTGGACAGGGGTTATGGCTACACCTTC. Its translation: CASSPGLDRGYGYTF. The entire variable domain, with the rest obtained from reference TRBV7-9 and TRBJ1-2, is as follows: DTGVSQNPRHKITKRGQNVTFRCDPISEHNRLYWYRQTLGQGPEFLTYFQNEAQLEKSRLLSDRFSAERPKGSFSTLEIQRTEQGDSAMYLCASSPGLDRGYGYTFGSGTRLTVV.

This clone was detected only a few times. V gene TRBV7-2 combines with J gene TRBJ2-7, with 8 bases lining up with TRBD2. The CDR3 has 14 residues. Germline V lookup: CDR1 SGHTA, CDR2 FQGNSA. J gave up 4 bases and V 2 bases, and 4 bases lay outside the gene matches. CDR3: CASSLRGGLYEQYF. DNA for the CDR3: TGTGCCAGCAGCTTACGCGGGGGGTTATACGAGCAGTACTTC.

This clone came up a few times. As DNA, the CDR3 is TGCGCCAGCAGCAAACAGGCCAACTACGAGCAGTACTTC. Translating it yields CASSKQANYEQYF. The V gene is TRBV5-1, the J gene TRBJ2-7, with D maybe TRBD1 (5 bases). V lost 4 bases to trimming and J lost 3 bases, with 11 bases between them. CDR1 and CDR2 from the germline V gene are SGHRS and YFSETQ. The CDR3 totals 13 residues.

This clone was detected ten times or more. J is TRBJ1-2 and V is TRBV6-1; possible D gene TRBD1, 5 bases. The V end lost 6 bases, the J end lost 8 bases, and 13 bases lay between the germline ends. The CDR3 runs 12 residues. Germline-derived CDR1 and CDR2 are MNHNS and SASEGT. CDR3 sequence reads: CASRGLQNGYTF. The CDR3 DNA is TGTGCCAGCAGGGGGCTACAAAACGGCTACACCTTC.

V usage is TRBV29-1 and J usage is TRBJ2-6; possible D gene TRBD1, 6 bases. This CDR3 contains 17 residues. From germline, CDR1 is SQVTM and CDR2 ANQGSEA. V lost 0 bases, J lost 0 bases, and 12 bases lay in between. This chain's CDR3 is CSVEDGQNDSGANVLTF. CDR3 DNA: TGCAGCGTTGAAGACGGACAGAACGACTCTGGGGCCAACGTCCTGACTTTC.

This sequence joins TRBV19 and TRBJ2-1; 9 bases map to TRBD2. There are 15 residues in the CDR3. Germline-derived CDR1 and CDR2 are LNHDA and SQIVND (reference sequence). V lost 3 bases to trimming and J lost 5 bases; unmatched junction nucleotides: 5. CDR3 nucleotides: TGTGCCAGTAGTATTGTTCTAGCGGGAAACAATGAGCAGTTCTTC. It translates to CASSIVLAGNNEQFF. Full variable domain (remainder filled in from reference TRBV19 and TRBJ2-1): DGGITQSPKYLFRKEGQNVTLSCEQNLNHDAMYWYRQDPGQGLRLIYYSQIVNDFQKGDIAEGYSVSREKKESFPLTVTSAQKNPTAFYLCASSIVLAGNNEQFFGPGTRLTVL.

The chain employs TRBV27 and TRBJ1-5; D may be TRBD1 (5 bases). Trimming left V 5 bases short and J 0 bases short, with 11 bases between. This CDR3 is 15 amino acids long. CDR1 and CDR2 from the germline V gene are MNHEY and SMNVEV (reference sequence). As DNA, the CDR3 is TGTGCCAGCAGTATCCAGGGTTATAGCAATCAGCCCCAGCATTTT. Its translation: CASSIQGYSNQPQHF.

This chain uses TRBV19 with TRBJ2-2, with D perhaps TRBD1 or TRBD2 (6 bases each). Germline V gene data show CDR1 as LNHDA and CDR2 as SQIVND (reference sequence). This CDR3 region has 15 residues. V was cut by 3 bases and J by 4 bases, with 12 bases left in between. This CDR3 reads CASSISRGGTGELFF. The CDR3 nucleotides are TGTGCCAGTAGTATTAGCAGGGGAGGCACCGGGGAGCTGTTTTTT.

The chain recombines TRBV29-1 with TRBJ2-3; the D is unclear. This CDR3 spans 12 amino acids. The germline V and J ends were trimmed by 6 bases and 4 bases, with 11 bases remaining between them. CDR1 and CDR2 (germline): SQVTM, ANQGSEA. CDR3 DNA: TGCAGCGTCCCTCGGGCCCCAGATACGCAGTATTTT. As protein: CSVPRAPDTQYF.

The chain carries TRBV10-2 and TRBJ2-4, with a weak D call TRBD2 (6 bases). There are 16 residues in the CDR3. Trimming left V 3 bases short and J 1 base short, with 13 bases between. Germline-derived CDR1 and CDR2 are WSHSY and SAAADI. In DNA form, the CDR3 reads TGCGCCAGCAGTGATGGTGGCGGGATGGCCAAAAACATTCAGTACTTC. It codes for CASSDGGGMAKNIQYF.

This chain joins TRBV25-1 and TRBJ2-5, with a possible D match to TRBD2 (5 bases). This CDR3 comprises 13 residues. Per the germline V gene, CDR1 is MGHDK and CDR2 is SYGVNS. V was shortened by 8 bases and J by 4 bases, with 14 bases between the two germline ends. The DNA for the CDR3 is TGTGCCAGCGGAGGACGTTTAGGAGAGACCCAGTACTTC. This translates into CASGGRLGETQYF.

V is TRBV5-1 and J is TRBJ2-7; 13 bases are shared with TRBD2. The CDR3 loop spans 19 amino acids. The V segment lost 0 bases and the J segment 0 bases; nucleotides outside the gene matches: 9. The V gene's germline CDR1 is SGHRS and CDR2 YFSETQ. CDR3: CASSLEGLAGLGSSYEQYF. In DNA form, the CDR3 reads TGCGCCAGCAGCTTGGAGGGACTAGCGGGACTTGGGAGCTCCTACGAGCAGTACTTC.

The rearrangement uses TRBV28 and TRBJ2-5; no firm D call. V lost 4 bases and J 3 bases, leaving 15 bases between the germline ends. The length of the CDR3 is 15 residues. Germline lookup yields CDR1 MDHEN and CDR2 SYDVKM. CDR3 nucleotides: TGTGCCAGCAGTTCCCCCCGACGCCAGAAAGAGACCCAGTACTTC. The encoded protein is CASSSPRRQKETQYF.

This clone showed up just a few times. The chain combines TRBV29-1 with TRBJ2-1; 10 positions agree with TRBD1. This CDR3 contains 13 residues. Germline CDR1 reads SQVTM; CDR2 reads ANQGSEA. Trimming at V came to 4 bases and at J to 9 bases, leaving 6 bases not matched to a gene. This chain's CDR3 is CSVVGTGEVEQFF. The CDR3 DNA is TGCAGCGTTGTAGGGACAGGGGAGGTTGAGCAGTTCTTC.

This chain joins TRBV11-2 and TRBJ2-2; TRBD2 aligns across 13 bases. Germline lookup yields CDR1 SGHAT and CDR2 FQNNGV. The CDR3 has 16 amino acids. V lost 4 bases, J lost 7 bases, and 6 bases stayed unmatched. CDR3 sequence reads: CASSSWTSGSGGELFF. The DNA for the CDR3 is TGTGCCAGCAGCTCGTGGACTAGCGGGAGTGGCGGGGAGCTGTTTTTT.

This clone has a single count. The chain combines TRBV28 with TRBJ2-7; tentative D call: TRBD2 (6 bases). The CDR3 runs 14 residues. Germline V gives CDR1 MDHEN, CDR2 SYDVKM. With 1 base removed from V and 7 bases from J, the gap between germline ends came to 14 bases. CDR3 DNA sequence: TGTGCCAGCAGTTTATACCGGGAGATAAGGGAGCAGTACTTC. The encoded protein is CASSLYREIREQYF.

The CDR3 nucleotides are TGTGCCTGGATGGCAGGGGTAGAGACCCAGTACTTC. It translates to CAWMAGVETQYF. The chain has TRBV30 and TRBJ2-5; possibly TRBD1 for D (6 bases). The V end was cut by 4 bases, the J end by 4 bases, with 10 bases between. Germline V lookup: CDR1 GTSNPN, CDR2 SVGIG (reference sequence). This CDR3 has 12 residues.

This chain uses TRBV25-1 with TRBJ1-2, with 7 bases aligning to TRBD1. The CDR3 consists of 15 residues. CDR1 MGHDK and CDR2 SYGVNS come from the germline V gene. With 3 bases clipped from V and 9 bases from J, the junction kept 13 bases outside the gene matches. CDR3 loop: CASSERKGGVRSYTF. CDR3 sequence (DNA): TGTGCCAGCAGTGAGCGGAAAGGGGGCGTTAGGAGCTACACCTTC.

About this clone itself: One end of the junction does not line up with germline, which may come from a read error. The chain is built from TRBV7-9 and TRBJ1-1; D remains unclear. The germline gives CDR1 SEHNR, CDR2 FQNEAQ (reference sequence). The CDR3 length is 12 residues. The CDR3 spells CASRLGWQEAFF. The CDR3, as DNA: TGTGCCAGCAGATTAGGTTGGCAGGAAGCTTTCTTT.

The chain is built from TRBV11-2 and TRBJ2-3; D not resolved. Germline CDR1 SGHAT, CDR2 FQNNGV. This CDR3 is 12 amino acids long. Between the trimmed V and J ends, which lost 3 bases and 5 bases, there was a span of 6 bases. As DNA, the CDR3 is TGTGCCAGCAGCTTGCCGGGAGATACGCAGTATTTT. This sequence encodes CASSLPGDTQYF.

CDR3: CASTLGELKPQHF. The CDR3 bases are TGTGCCAGCACCCTAGGGGAACTTAAGCCCCAGCATTTT. The chain recombines TRBV2 with TRBJ1-5; the D gene is possibly TRBD1 (5 bases). V gave up 7 bases and J gave up 8 bases, with 15 bases separating them. Germline V gene sequence: CDR1 SNHLY, CDR2 FYNNEI. The CDR3 runs 13 residues.

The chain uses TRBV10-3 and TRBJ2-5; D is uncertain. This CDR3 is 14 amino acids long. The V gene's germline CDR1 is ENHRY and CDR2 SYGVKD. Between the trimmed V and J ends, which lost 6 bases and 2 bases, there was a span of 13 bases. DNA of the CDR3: TGTGCCATCAGGACCTCGGGCCATCAAGAGACCCAGTACTTC. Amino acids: CAIRTSGHQETQYF.

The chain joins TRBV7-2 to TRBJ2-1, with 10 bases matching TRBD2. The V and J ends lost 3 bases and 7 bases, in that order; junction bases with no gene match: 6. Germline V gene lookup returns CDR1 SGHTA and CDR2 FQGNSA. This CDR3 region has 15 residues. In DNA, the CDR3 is TGTGCCAGCAGCTTCCTAGCGGGAGAGGGAAATGAGCAGTTCTTC. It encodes CASSFLAGEGNEQFF.

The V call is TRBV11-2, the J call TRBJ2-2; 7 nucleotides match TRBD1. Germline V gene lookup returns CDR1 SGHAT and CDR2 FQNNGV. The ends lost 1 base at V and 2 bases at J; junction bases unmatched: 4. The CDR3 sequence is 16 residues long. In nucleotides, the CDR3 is TGTGCCAGCAGCTTAGGACAGGGCCTTAACACCGGGGAGCTGTTTTTT. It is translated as CASSLGQGLNTGELFF.

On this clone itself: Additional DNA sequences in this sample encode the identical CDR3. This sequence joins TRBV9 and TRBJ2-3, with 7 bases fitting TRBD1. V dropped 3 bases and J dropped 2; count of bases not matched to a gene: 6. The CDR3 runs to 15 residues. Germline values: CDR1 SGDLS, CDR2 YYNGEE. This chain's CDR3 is CASSAWDSSTDTQYF. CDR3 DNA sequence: TGTGCCAGCAGCGCCTGGGACAGCTCCACAGATACGCAGTATTTT.

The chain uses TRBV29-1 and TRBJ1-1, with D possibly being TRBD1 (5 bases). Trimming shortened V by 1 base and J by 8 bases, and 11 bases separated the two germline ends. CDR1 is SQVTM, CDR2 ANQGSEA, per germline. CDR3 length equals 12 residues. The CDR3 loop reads CSVEGGVTEAFF. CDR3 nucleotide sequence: TGCAGCGTTGAAGGGGGGGTGACGGAAGCTTTCTTT. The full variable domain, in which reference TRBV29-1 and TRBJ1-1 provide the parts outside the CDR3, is SAVISQKPSRDICQRGTSLTIQCQVDSQVTMMFWYRQQPGQSLTLIATANQGSEATYESGFVIDKFPISRPNLTFSTLTVSNMSPEDSSIYLCSVEGGVTEAFFGQGTRLTVV.

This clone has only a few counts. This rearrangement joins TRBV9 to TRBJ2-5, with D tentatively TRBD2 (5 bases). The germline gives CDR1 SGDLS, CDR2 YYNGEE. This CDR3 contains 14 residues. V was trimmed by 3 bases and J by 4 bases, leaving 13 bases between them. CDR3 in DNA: TGTGCCAGCAGCGAGAGCGGAGCTCCAGAGACCCAGTACTTC. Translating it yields CASSESGAPETQYF.

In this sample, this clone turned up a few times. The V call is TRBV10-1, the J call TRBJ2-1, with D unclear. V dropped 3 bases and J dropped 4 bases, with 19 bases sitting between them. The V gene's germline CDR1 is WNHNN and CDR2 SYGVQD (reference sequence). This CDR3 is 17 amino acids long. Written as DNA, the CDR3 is TGCGCCAGCAGTGATGAGGTAGCAGGAGCCCTTTACAATGAGCAGTTCTTC. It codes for CASSDEVAGALYNEQFF.

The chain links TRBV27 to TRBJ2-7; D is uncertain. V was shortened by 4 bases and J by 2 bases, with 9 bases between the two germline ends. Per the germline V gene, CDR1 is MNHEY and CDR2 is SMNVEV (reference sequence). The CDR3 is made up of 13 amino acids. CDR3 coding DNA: TGTGCCAGCAGTTCAGCGCTTACCTACGAGCAGTACTTC. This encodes CASSSALTYEQYF.